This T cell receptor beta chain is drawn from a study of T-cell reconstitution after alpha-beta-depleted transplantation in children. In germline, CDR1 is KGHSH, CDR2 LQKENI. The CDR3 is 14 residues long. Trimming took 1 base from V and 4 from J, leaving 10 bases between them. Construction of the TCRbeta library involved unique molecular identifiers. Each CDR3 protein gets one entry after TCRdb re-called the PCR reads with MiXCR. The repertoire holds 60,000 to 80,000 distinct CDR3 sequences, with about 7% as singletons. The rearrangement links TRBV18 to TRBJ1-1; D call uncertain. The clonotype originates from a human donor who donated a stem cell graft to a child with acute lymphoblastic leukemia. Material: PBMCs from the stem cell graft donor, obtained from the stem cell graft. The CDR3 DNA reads TGTGCCAGCTCACCACGGGCGGCCCCCACTGAAGCTTTCTTT. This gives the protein CASSPRAAPTEAFF.